The 15 T cell receptor beta chains given below trace back to one sample, sequenced in a study of T-cell reconstitution after alpha-beta-depleted transplantation in children. Preparing the TCRbeta library involved the use of unique molecular identifiers. One entry per CDR3 protein results from TCRdb running MiXCR on the PCR reads. The table shows a few hundred thousand distinct CDR3 sequences, with 12% occurring only once. Specimen: PBMCs from the stem cell graft donor, collected from the stem cell graft. The receptors come from a human donor who donated a stem cell graft to a child with combined immunodeficiency.

V is TRBV4-3 and J is TRBJ2-7; D possibly uses TRBD1 or TRBD2 (5 bases each). Germline lookup yields CDR1 LGHNA and CDR2 YSLEER. V was pared by 0 bases and J by 1 base, with 13 bases between. CDR3 length equals 16 residues. The CDR3 DNA reads TGCGCCAGCAGCCAAGATCTTGGTGGGGGTTCCTACGAGCAGTACTTC. It specifies CASSQDLGGGSYEQYF.

This clonotype was counted a few times. The rearrangement uses TRBV11-2 and TRBJ2-3, with 12 bases that match TRBD2. The CDR3 sequence is 16 residues long. With V trimmed by 1 base and J by 3 bases, 2 bases remained unmatched. Germline V gives CDR1 SGHAT, CDR2 FQNNGV. The chain's CDR3 is CASSLGTSGTTDTQYF. For the CDR3, the DNA is TGTGCCAGCAGCTTAGGGACTAGCGGGACTACAGATACGCAGTATTTT. The full variable domain, rest sourced from reference TRBV11-2 and TRBJ2-3, is EAGVAQSPRYKIIEKRQSVAFWCNPISGHATLYWYQQILGQGPKLLIQFQNNGVVDDSQLPKDRFSAERLKGVDSTLKIQPAKLEDSAVYLCASSLGTSGTTDTQYFGPGTRLTVL.

This rearrangement joins TRBV25-1 to TRBJ2-7; 8 nucleotides agree with TRBD1. Losses at the gene ends were 1 base for V and 5 bases for J; bases not matched to a gene: 7. The germline V gene encodes CDR1 MGHDK and CDR2 SYGVNS. The CDR3 extends over 15 amino acids. In DNA, the CDR3 is TGTGCCAGCAGTGAATTGACAGGGGAAAGGGACGAGCAGTACTTC. As protein: CASSELTGERDEQYF.

About this clonotype itself: Sequence at one end of the junction differs from germline and may be a read error. DNA for the CDR3: TGTGCCAGCAGTTCGCTGGGTGTGGGGGCGCGGAGCAATCAGCCCCTGCATTTT. Protein sequence: CASSSLGVGARSNQPLHF. The chain carries TRBV6-2 or TRBV6-3 and TRBJ1-5, with D tentatively TRBD1 (6 bases). This CDR3 has 18 amino acids. Germline loops: CDR1 MNHEY, CDR2 SVGEGT.

The chain is built from TRBV29-1 and TRBJ2-1, with 14 bases that match TRBD2. Germline V gene lookup returns CDR1 SQVTM and CDR2 ANQGSEA. Trimming at V came to 7 bases and at J to 0 bases, leaving 5 bases not matched to a gene. The CDR3 is 16 residues long. The CDR3: CSATGLAGASYNEQFF. Written as DNA, the CDR3 is TGCAGCGCTACGGGACTAGCGGGAGCCTCCTACAATGAGCAGTTCTTC.

In its sample, this clonotype was seen a few times. The chain recombines TRBV7-9 with TRBJ2-1, with 14 bases lining up with TRBD2. CDR1 and CDR2 (germline): SEHNR, FQNEAQ (reference sequence). J gave up 7 bases and V 2 bases, and 4 bases lay outside the gene matches. CDR3 length: 16 residues. The CDR3 DNA reads as TGTGCCAGCAGCTTACCGGGACTAGCGGGAGCAAATGAGCAGTTCTTC. Translated: CASSLPGLAGANEQFF. Full variable domain (missing parts from reference TRBV7-9 and TRBJ2-1): DTGVSQNPRHKITKRGQNVTFRCDPISEHNRLYWYRQTLGQGPEFLTYFQNEAQLEKSRLLSDRFSAERPKGSFSTLEIQRTEQGDSAMYLCASSLPGLAGANEQFFGPGTRLTVL.

V is TRBV12-2 and J is TRBJ1-4. TRBV12-2 constitutes a pseudogene. The CDR3 spans 16 residues. DNA for the CDR3: TGTGCAAGTCGCCTAAAAGACTTTGGCTATAATGAAAAACTGTTTTTT. Its protein product is CASRLKDFGYNEKLFF.

The table lists this clonotype with many counts. This chain joins TRBV12-3 or TRBV12-4 and TRBJ2-3, with TRBD2 matching over 7 bases. The junction had 8 bases not matched to a gene; V was cut back by 2 bases and J by 3 bases. The CDR3 runs 16 residues. CDR3 region: CASSLFGGSNTDTQYF. The CDR3 DNA is TGTGCCAGCAGTTTATTCGGCGGGAGCAATACAGATACGCAGTATTTT.

This clonotype was seen a few times. The rearrangement links TRBV7-8 to TRBJ2-1; D is unresolved. The CDR3 consists of 14 residues. Trimming removed 5 bases at V and 9 bases at J, with 17 bases between. CDR1 and CDR2 (germline): SGHVS, FQNEAQ. The CDR3: CASSPANPRIEQFF. CDR3 in DNA: TGTGCCAGCAGCCCCGCGAATCCTAGGATTGAGCAGTTCTTC.

The chain links TRBV6-2 or TRBV6-3 to TRBJ2-7, with D perhaps TRBD1 (6 bases). V was clipped by 4 bases and J by 2 bases, with 15 bases between them. The germline gives CDR1 MNHEY, CDR2 SVGEGT. The CDR3 contains 15 residues. CDR3 nucleotide sequence: TGTGCCAGCAGTTCAGGGGCCGGTCGAGCCTACGAGCAGTACTTC. Its translation: CASSSGAGRAYEQYF.

This clonotype was observed a handful of times. The chain links TRBV6-5 to TRBJ2-2; D not certain. The germline gives CDR1 MNHEY, CDR2 SVGAGI. The V and J ends lost 2 bases and 6 bases respectively, with 10 bases between them. CDR3 size: 14 residues. CDR3 protein: CASSYAISSGELFF. Here the CDR3 DNA reads TGTGCCAGCAGTTACGCGATCAGCTCCGGGGAGCTGTTTTTT.

The chain recombines TRBV4-1 with TRBJ2-5, with a possible D match to TRBD1 (5 bases). V was pared by 3 bases and J by 5 bases, with 22 bases between. The CDR3 runs 17 residues. Germline V gene lookup returns CDR1 MGHRA and CDR2 YSYEKL. As DNA, the CDR3 is TGCGCCAGCAGCCAGGTCTTCCAGGGTTTAGAGATGGAGACCCAGTACTTC. Amino acid sequence: CASSQVFQGLEMETQYF.

The V and J genes are TRBV10-3 and TRBJ2-3; D ambiguous. Trimming pared 8 bases from V and 0 bases from J, leaving 18 bases between. This CDR3 region has 16 residues. Germline V lookup: CDR1 ENHRY, CDR2 SYGVKD. Written as DNA, the CDR3 is TGTGCCATCGGTGCCCTGGCGGAGTCTAGCACAGATACGCAGTATTTT. Translating it yields CAIGALAESSTDTQYF.

This clonotype was detected only a few times. The V and J genes are TRBV20-1 and TRBJ2-3; 13 positions agree with TRBD2. The CDR3 is made up of 16 amino acids. The trim removed 2 bases at V and 2 bases at J, leaving 4 bases unmatched. Germline V gene lookup returns CDR1 DFQATT and CDR2 SNEGSKA (reference sequence). The CDR3 nucleotides read TGCAGTGCTAGATTCGGACTAGCGGGAGCCACAGATACGCAGTATTTT. Translated: CSARFGLAGATDTQYF.

This clonotype has a handful of counts. This chain joins TRBV4-3 and TRBJ2-7; 11 positions agree with TRBD2. The CDR3 loop spans 16 amino acids. V shed 0 bases, J shed 3 bases, and the junction held 4 bases outside the gene matches. Germline CDR1 and CDR2: LGHNA and YSLEER. CDR3 DNA sequence: TGCGCCAGCAGCCAAGACACCGGGACTAGCGGCTACGAGCAGTACTTC. It translates to CASSQDTGTSGYEQYF.